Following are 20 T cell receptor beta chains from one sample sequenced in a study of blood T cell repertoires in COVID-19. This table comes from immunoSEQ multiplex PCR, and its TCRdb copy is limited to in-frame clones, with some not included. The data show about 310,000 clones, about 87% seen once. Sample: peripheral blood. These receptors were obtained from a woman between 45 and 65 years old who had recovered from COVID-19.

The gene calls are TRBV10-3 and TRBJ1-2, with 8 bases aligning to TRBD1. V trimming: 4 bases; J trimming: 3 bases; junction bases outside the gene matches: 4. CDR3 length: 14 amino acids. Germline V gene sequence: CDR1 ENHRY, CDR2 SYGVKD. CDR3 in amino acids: CAISGTGPHYGYTF. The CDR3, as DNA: TGTGCCATCAGTGGGACAGGGCCCCACTATGGCTACACCTTC.

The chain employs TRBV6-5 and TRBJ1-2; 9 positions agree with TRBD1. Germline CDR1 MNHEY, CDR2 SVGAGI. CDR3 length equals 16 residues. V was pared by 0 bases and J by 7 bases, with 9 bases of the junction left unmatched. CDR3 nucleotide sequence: TGTGCCAGCAGTTACTCGACCGGACAGGGGAGGTCTGGCTACACCTTC. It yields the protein CASSYSTGQGRSGYTF.

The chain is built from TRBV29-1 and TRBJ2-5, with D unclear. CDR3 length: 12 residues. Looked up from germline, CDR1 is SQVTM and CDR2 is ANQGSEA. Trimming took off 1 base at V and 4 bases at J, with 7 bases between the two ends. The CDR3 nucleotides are TGCAGCGTTGAAGTCAGAAGAGAGACCCAGTACTTC. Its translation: CSVEVRRETQYF.

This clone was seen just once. CDR3 residues: CASSLSTGNGYTF. Here the CDR3 DNA reads TGTGCCAGCAGTTTATCTACGGGGAATGGCTACACCTTC. The chain is built from TRBV12-3 or TRBV12-4 and TRBJ1-2; D is unclear. Trimming removed 2 bases from V and 6 bases from J, with 10 bases in between. The CDR3 contains 13 residues.

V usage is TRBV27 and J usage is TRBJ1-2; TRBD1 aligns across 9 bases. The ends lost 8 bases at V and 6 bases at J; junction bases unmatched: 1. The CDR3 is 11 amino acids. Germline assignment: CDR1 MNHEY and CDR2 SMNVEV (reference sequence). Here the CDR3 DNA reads TGTGCCAGCCGGACAGGGGATGGCTACACCTTC. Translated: CASRTGDGYTF.

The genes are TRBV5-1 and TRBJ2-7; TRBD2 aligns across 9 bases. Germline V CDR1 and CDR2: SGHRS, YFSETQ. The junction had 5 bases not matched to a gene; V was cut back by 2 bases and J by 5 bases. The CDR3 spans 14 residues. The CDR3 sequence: CASSFGGRGNEQYF. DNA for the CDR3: TGCGCCAGCAGCTTCGGCGGGAGGGGGAACGAGCAGTACTTC.

The chain's CDR3 is CASSTSGRAAPLEQYF. The CDR3 DNA sequence: TGTGCCAGCTCGACTAGCGGGAGGGCCGCTCCCCTCGAGCAGTACTTC. This chain connects TRBV18 to TRBJ2-7; 14 bases are shared with TRBD2. Germline values: CDR1 KGHSH, CDR2 LQKENI. The V and J ends lost 6 bases and 6 bases, in that order; junction bases with no gene match: 10. The CDR3 is 16 residues long.

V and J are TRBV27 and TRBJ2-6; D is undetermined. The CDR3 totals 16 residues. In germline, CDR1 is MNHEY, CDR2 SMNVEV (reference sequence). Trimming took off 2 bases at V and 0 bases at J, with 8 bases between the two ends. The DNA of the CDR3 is TGTGCCAGCAGTTTAGGTTTCAGCTCTGGGGCCAACGTCCTGACTTTC. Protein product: CASSLGFSSGANVLTF.

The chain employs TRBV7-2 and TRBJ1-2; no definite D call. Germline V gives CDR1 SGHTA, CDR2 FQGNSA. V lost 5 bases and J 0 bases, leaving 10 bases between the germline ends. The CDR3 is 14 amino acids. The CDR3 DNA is TGTGCCAGCAGCGCGGCCGCTGCTAACTATGGCTACACCTTC. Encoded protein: CASSAAAANYGYTF.

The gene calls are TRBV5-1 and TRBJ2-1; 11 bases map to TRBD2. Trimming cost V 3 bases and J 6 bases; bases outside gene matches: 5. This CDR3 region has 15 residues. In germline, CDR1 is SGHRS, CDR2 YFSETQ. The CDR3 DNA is TGCGCCAGCAGCTCGACTAGCGGGATATCCAATGAGCAGTTCTTC. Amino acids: CASSSTSGISNEQFF.

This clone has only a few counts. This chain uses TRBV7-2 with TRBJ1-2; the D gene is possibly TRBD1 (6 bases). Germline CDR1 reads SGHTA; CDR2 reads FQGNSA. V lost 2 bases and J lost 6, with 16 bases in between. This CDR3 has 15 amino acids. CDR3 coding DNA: TGTGCCAGCAGCTTATCCGGGACAAAACCAGATGGCTACACCTTC. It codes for CASSLSGTKPDGYTF.

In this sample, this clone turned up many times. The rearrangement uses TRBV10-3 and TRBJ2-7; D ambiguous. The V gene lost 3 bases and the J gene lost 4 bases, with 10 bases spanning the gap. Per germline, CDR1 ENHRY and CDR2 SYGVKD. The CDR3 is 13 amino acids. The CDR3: CAISDGAGYEQYF. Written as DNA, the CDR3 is TGTGCCATCAGTGACGGAGCTGGGTACGAGCAGTACTTC.

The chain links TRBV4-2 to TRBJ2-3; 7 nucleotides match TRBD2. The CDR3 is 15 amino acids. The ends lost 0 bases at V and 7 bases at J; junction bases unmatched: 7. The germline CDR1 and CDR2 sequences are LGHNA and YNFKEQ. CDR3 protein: CASSQESGEGNTQYF. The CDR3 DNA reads TGTGCCAGCAGCCAAGAGAGCGGGGAAGGGAATACGCAGTATTTT.

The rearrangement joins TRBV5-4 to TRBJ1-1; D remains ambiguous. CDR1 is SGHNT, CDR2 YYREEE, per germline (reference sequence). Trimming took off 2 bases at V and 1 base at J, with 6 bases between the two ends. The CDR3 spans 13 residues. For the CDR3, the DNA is TGTGCCAGCAGCTTTGAGCCGAACACTGAAGCTTTCTTT. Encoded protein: CASSFEPNTEAFF.

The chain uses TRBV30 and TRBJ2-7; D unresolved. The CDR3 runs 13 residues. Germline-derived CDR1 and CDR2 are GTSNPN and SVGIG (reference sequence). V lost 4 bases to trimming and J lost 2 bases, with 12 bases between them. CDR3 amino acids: CAWTPRYTYEQYF. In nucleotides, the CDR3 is TGTGCCTGGACCCCTAGGTACACCTACGAGCAGTACTTC.

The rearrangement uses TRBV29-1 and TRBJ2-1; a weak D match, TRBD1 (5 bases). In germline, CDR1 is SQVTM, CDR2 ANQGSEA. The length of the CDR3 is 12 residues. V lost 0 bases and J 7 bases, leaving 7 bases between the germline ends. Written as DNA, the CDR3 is TGCAGCGTTGAAGATTACAGGAATGAGCAGTTCTTC. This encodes CSVEDYRNEQFF.

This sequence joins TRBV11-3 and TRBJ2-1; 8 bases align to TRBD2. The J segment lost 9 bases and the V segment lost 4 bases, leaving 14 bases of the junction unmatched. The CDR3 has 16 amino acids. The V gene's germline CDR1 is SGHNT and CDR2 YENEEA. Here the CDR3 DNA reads TGTGCCAGCAGCTACAATCCTAGCGGGTTATCTGGTGAGCAGTTCTTC. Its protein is CASSYNPSGLSGEQFF.

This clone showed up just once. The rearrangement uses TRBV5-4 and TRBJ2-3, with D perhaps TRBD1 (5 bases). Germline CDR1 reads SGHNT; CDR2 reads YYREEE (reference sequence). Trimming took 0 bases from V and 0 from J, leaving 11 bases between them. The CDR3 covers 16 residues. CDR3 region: CASSLDRTQSTDTQYF. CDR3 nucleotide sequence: TGTGCCAGCAGCTTGGACCGGACACAGAGCACAGATACGCAGTATTTT.

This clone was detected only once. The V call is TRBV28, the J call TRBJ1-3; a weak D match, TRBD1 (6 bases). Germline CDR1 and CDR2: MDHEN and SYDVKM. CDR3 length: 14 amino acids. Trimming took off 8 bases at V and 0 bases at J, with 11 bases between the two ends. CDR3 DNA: TGTGCCAGCGAGACAGGAAACTCTGGAAACACCATATATTTT. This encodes CASETGNSGNTIYF.

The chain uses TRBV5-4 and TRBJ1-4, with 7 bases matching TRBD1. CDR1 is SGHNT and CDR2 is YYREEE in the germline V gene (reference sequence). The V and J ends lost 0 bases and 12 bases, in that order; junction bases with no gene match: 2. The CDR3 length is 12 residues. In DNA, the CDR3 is TGTGCCAGCAGCTTGGTTGACAGGGAACTGTTTTTT. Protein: CASSLVDRELFF.